This TCR beta chain was captured by sequencing in a study of CD8+ T cells in alopecia areata. About the study: Patients took tofacitinib for 6 to 18 months, followed by 6 drug-free months.

Findings of the study overall: Scalp repertoires also include resident alphabeta T cells from normal skin. Patients displayed less clarity in TCR sharing than mice, a finding possibly related to HLA.

Notes on this clone: Its antigen is unknown.

As for treatment: oral pan-JAK inhibitor, 5-10 mg twice daily. Per germline, CDR1 SGHTA and CDR2 FQGTGA. CDR3 size: 13 residues. V lost 1 base, J lost 7 bases, and 8 bases lay in between. RNA, once extracted, was reverse transcribed into cDNA for use as the sequencing template. Repertoires were generated with immunoSEQ multiplex PCR, while TCRdb's copy carries only in-frame clones and drops some. The table records around 200,000 clones, around three fifths of them present only once. The origin of this receptor is a human donor with alopecia areata. J is TRBJ2-1 and V is TRBV7-3, with D perhaps being TRBD1 or TRBD2 (5 bases each). The input for sequencing was CD4+ T cells sorted from blood, taken at week 4, from a patient treated with tofacitinib. The CDR3 is CASSLMGENEQFF. CDR3 coding DNA: TGTGCCAGCAGCTTAATGGGGGAGAATGAGCAGTTCTTC.